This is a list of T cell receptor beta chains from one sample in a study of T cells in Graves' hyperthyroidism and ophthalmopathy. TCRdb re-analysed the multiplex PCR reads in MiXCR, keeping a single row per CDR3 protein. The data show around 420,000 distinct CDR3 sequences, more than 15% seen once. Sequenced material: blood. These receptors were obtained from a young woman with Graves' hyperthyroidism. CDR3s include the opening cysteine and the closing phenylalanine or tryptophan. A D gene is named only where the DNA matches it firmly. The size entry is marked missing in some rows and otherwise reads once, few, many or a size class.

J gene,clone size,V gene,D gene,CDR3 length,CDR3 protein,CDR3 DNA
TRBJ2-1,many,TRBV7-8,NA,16,CASSLSARRPYNEQFF,TGTGCCAGCAGCTTATCGGCGCGCAGACCCTACAATGAGCAGTTCTTC
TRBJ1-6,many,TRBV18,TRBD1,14,CASSSDRGNSPLHF,TGTGCCAGCTCATCCGACAGGGGCAATTCACCCCTCCACTTT
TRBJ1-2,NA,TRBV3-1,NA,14,CASSQGQDLGGYTF,TGTGCCAGCAGCCAAGGACAGGACCTAGGGGGCTACACCTTC
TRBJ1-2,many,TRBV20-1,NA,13,CSARGGAIYGYTF,TGCAGTGCTAGAGGGGGCGCAATCTATGGCTACACCTTC
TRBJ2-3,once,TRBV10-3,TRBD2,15,CAIRETSGSQDTQYF,TGTGCCATCAGAGAGACTAGCGGGAGTCAGGATACGCAGTATTTT
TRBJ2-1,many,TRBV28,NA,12,CASSLAYNEQFF,TGTGCCAGCAGTCTCGCGTACAATGAGCAGTTCTTC
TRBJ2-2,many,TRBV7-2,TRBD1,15,CASSLSTGGTGELFF,TGTGCCAGCAGCTTGTCGACAGGGGGAACCGGGGAGCTGTTTTTT
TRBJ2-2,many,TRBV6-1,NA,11,CASTWSGELFF,TGTGCCAGCACCTGGTCCGGGGAGCTGTTTTTT
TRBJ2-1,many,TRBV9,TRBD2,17,CASSVEGSGRSYNEQFF,TGTGCCAGCAGCGTAGAAGGTAGCGGGAGGTCATACAATGAGCAGTTCTTC
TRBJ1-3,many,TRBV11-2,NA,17,CASSLDFGFLSGNTIYF,TGTGCCAGCAGCTTAGATTTCGGCTTCCTCTCTGGAAACACCATATATTTT
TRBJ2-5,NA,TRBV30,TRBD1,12,CAWYRGSATQYF,TGTGCCTGGTACAGGGGGTCAGCGACCCAGTACTTC
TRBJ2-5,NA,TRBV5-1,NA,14,CASSINPGLETQYF,TGCGCCAGCAGCATCAACCCAGGGTTGGAGACCCAGTACTTC
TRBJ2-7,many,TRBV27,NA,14,CASSQWGFSYEQYF,TGTGCCAGCAGTCAATGGGGATTCTCCTACGAGCAGTACTTC
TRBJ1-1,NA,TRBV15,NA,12,CATSPQDTEAFF,TGTGCCACCAGTCCACAGGACACTGAAGCTTTCTTT
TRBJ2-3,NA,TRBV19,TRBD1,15,CATLGRGQGADTQYF,TGTGCCACCTTGGGGAGGGGACAGGGAGCAGATACGCAGTATTTT
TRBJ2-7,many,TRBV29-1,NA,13,CSVGRQADYEQYF,TGCAGCGTTGGGAGACAGGCCGACTACGAGCAGTACTTC
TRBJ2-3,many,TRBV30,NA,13,CAWTPGLGDTQYF,TGTGCCTGGACCCCCGGATTAGGAGATACGCAGTATTTT
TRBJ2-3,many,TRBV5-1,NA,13,CASSLIPTDTQYF,TGCGCCAGCAGCTTGATACCCACAGATACGCAGTATTTT
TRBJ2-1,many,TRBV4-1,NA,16,CASSQVDLISYNEQFF,TGCGCCAGCAGCCAAGTGGACCTTATCTCCTACAATGAGCAGTTCTTC
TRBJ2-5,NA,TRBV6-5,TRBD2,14,CASIRLAGGRTQYF,TGTGCCAGCATTAGACTAGCGGGAGGGAGGACCCAGTACTTC
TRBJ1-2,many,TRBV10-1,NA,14,CASSEPGQLYGYTF,TGCGCCAGCAGTGAGCCTGGACAGCTCTATGGCTACACCTTC
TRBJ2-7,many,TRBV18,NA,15,CASSPRASVSYEQYF,TGTGCCAGCTCACCACGGGCCAGCGTATCTTACGAGCAGTACTTC
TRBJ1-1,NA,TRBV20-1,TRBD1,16,CSARAGTGLLYTEAFF,TGCAGTGCTAGAGCCGGGACAGGTCTTTTATACACTGAAGCTTTCTTT
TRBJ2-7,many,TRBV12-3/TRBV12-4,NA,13,CASSPGNTDEQYF,TGTGCCAGCAGCCCCGGTAATACGGACGAGCAGTACTTC
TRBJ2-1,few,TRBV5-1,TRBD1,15,CASSLSDRVYNEQFF,TGCGCCAGCAGCTTGTCGGACAGGGTCTACAATGAGCAGTTCTTC
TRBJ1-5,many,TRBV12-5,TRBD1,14,CASETGASNQPQHF,TGTGCTAGTGAGACAGGGGCTAGCAATCAGCCCCAGCATTTT
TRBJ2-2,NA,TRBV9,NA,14,CASTRYANTGELFF,TGTGCCAGTACCAGATACGCGAACACCGGGGAGCTGTTTTTT
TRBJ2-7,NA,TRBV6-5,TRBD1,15,CASSSRQTGNYEQYF,TGTGCCAGCAGTTCACGCCAGACAGGGAACTACGAGCAGTACTTC
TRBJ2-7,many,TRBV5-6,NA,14,CASSLGQPSYEQYF,TGTGCCAGCAGCTTGGGACAGCCCTCCTACGAGCAGTACTTC
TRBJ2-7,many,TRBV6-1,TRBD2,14,CASSTRDYADEQYF,TGTGCCAGCAGTACCCGGGACTACGCGGACGAGCAGTACTTC
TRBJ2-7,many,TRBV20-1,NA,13,CSARAGMLVGQYF,TGCAGTGCTAGGGCCGGGATGCTTGTTGGGCAGTACTTC
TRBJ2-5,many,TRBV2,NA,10,CASSEMGPYF,TGTGCCAGCAGTGAAATGGGGCCCTACTTC
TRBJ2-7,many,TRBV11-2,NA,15,CASSLTALPAYEQYF,TGTGCCAGCAGCTTAACCGCGTTGCCCGCCTACGAGCAGTACTTC
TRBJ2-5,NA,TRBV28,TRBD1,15,CASSLAGDSQETQYF,TGTGCCAGCAGTCTGGCCGGGGACAGCCAAGAGACCCAGTACTTC
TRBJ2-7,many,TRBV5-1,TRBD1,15,CASSLEPGQSYEQYF,TGCGCCAGCAGCTTGGAACCGGGACAGTCCTACGAGCAGTACTTC